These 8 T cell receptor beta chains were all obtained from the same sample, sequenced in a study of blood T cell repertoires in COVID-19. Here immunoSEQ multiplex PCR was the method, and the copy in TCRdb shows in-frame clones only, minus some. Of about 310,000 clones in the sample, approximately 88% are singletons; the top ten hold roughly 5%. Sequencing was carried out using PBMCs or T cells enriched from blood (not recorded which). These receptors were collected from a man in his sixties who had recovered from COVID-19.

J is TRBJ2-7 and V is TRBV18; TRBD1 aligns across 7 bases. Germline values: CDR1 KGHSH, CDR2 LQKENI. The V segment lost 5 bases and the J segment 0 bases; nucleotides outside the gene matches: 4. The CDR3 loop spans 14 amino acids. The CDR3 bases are TGTGCCAGCTCAACGGACAGGAACTCCTACGAGCAGTACTTC. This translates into CASSTDRNSYEQYF.

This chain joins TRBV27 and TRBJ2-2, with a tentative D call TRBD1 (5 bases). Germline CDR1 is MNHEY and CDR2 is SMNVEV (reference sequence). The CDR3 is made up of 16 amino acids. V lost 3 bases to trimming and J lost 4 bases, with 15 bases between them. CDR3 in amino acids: CASSFYKGMITGELFF. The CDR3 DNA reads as TGTGCCAGCAGTTTCTATAAGGGGATGATCACCGGGGAGCTGTTTTTT.

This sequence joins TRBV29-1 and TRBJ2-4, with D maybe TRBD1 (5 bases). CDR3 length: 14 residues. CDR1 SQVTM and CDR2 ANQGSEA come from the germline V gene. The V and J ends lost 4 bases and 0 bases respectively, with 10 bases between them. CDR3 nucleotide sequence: TGCAGCGTTGTGGACAAGGTAGCCAAAAACATTCAGTACTTC. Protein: CSVVDKVAKNIQYF.

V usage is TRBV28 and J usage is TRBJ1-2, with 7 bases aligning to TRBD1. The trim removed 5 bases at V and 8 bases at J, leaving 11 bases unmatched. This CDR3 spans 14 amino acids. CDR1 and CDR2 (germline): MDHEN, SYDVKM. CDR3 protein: CASSTGTVLRGYTF. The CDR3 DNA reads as TGTGCCAGCAGTACCGGGACAGTCTTGAGGGGCTACACCTTC.

The CDR3 DNA follows: TGTGCCACCCGGGAAGGGAGCGGCTACGAGCAGTACTTC. Translating gives CATREGSGYEQYF. The chain couples TRBV7-9 to TRBJ2-7, with D tentatively TRBD2 (5 bases). The CDR3 extends over 13 amino acids. Germline V lookup: CDR1 SEHNR, CDR2 FQNEAQ (reference sequence). The ends were cut back, 10 bases at V and 3 bases at J, with 16 bases in the middle.

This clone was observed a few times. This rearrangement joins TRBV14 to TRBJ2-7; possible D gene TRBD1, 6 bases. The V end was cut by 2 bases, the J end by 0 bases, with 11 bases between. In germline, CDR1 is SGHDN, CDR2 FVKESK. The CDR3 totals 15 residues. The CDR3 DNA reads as TGTGCCAGCAGCCAACAACAGGGTGGCTCCTACGAGCAGTACTTC. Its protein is CASSQQQGGSYEQYF.

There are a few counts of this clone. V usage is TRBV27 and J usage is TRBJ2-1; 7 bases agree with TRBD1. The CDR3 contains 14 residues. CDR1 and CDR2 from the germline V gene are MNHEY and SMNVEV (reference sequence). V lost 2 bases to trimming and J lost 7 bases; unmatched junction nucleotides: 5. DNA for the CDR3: TGTGCCAGCAGTTTAAGACAGGGTGGGAATGAGCAGTTCTTC. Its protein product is CASSLRQGGNEQFF.

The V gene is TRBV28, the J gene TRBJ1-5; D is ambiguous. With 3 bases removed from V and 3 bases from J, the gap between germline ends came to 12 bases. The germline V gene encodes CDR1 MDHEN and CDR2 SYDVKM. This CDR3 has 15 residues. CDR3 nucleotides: TGTGCCAGCAGTTTTGTCGGGAATCTCAATCAGCCCCAGCATTTT. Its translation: CASSFVGNLNQPQHF.